A single sample gave rise to the 29 T cell receptor beta chains below, sequenced in a study of metastatic and nonmetastatic thyroid tumors. Each patient came to thyroid surgery without any prior treatment (of any kind). With MiXCR, TCRdb called clones anew from the PCR reads. In the table there are some 28,000 clones, 3.7% of which are singletons. The specimen was blood. The receptor set was obtained from a male donor with papillary thyroid cancer or a benign thyroid nodule (not recorded which). Some clones in this sample may be carry-over from other donors' samples.

This clone was picked up many times. The gene calls are TRBV19 and TRBJ1-5; D might be TRBD1 (5 bases). The CDR3 has 16 residues. The V gene's germline CDR1 is LNHDA and CDR2 SQIVND (reference sequence). Trimming took off 5 bases at V and 7 bases at J, with 21 bases between the two ends. The CDR3 loop is CASSLYTGLREQPQHF. The CDR3 DNA reads as TGTGCCAGTAGTTTGTATACAGGTTTGAGGGAACAGCCCCAGCATTTT. The full variable domain, with the rest looked up from reference TRBV19 and TRBJ1-5, is DGGITQSPKYLFRKEGQNVTLSCEQNLNHDAMYWYRQDPGQGLRLIYYSQIVNDFQKGDIAEGYSVSREKKESFPLTVTSAQKNPTAFYLCASSLYTGLREQPQHFGDGTRLSIL.

This clone ranks as medium-sized. The chain couples TRBV20-1 to TRBJ2-7; D might be TRBD2 (5 bases). The V gene's germline CDR1 is DFQATT and CDR2 SNEGSKA (reference sequence). Trimming removed 3 bases from V and 5 bases from J, with 8 bases in between. This CDR3 comprises 11 residues. CDR3: CSASEGDEQYF. CDR3 in DNA: TGCAGTGCTAGTGAGGGCGACGAGCAGTACTTC.

This clone occurred a few times. CDR3 amino acids: CAIISRPDTQYF. The CDR3, as DNA: TGTGCCATCATCTCCCGTCCAGATACGCAGTATTTT. The gene calls are TRBV6-1 and TRBJ2-3, with D unresolved. Trimming removed 10 bases at V and 4 bases at J, with 12 bases between. The CDR3 is 12 amino acids. Per the germline V gene, CDR1 is MNHNS and CDR2 is SASEGT.

By frequency in the sample, this clone is medium-sized. The chain has TRBV28 and TRBJ1-1; D remains ambiguous. Trimming pared 11 bases from V and 1 base from J, leaving 8 bases between. The CDR3 is 11 residues long. Per germline, CDR1 MDHEN and CDR2 SYDVKM. The CDR3 DNA follows: TGTGCCTCCGAAAGGAACACTGAAGCTTTCTTT. Its translation is CASERNTEAFF.

In this sample, this clone turned up a few times. This chain connects TRBV20-1 to TRBJ2-7, with D maybe TRBD2 (5 bases). Trimming cost V 3 bases and J 1 base, with 10 bases left between them. Germline CDR1 DFQATT, CDR2 SNEGSKA (reference sequence). This CDR3 region has 13 residues. CDR3 sequence: CSAREAVSYEQYF. CDR3 bases: TGCAGTGCTAGGGAAGCGGTTTCCTACGAGCAGTACTTC.

In this sample, this clone turned up a few times. This rearrangement joins TRBV12-5 to TRBJ2-1; 9 nucleotides match TRBD2. Per the germline V gene, CDR1 is LGHNT and CDR2 is FRNRAP. This CDR3 has 18 amino acids. V lost 5 bases and J lost 0; bases outside the gene matches: 11. This CDR3 reads CASGPPFSGRISYNEQFF. As DNA, the CDR3 is TGTGCTAGTGGTCCCCCTTTTAGCGGGAGAATCTCCTACAATGAGCAGTTCTTC.

This clone came up many times. The rearrangement joins TRBV20-1 to TRBJ1-2, with D possibly matching TRBD1 (5 bases). CDR1 is DFQATT and CDR2 is SNEGSKA in the germline V gene (reference sequence). The CDR3 is made up of 14 amino acids. Trimming took off 3 bases at V and 9 bases at J, with 20 bases between the two ends. The chain's CDR3 is CSASGAPGRSRYTF. In DNA form, the CDR3 reads TGCAGTGCTAGTGGGGCTCCGGGACGGTCGCGCTACACCTTC.

The CDR3 here is CSARDWSDTQYF. Written as DNA, the CDR3 is TGCAGTGCTAGAGATTGGTCCGATACGCAGTATTTT. V gene TRBV20-1 combines with J gene TRBJ2-3; the D is unclear. This CDR3 is built from 12 residues. Germline lookup yields CDR1 DFQATT and CDR2 SNEGSKA (reference sequence). V was shortened by 0 bases and J by 6 bases, with 7 bases between the two germline ends.

For this clone: A junction end diverges from the germline sequence, so it may reflect a read error. In DNA, the CDR3 is TGTGCCAGCAGTGGGAATGGCGCAGATAAGCAGTATTTT. It codes for CASSGNGADKQYF. The chain has TRBV2 and TRBJ2-3, with D uncertain. Germline V gene data show CDR1 as SNHLY and CDR2 as FYNNEI. The CDR3 covers 13 residues.

This clone has a count of ten or more. This sequence joins TRBV9 and TRBJ1-2; D unclear. Germline-derived CDR1 and CDR2 are SGDLS and YYNGEE. The CDR3 covers 14 residues. V was cut by 3 bases and J by 7 bases, with 16 bases left in between. This CDR3 is CASSAETAMSGYTF. The DNA for the CDR3 is TGTGCCAGCAGCGCCGAGACTGCCATGAGTGGCTACACCTTC.

This clone was detected ten times or more. V gene TRBV7-3 combines with J gene TRBJ2-5; D is unresolved. CDR3 length: 13 residues. Trimming removed 1 base from V and 3 bases from J, with 6 bases in between. Per germline, CDR1 SGHTA and CDR2 FQGTGA. Written as DNA, the CDR3 is TGTGCCAGCAGCTTAAATCTGGAAGAGACCCAGTACTTC. It specifies CASSLNLEETQYF. The variable domain in full, with the rest retrieved from reference TRBV7-3 and TRBJ2-5, is GAGVSQTPSNKVTEKGKYVELRCDPISGHTALYWYRQSLGQGPEFLIYFQGTGAADDSGLPNDRFFAVRPEGSVSTLKIQRTERGDSAVYLCASSLNLEETQYFGPGTRLLVL.

Ten or more counts support this clone. This rearrangement joins TRBV10-3 to TRBJ2-5, with 7 bases identical to TRBD2. The germline gives CDR1 ENHRY, CDR2 SYGVKD. J was trimmed by 4 bases and V by 0 bases; bases with no gene match: 8. The CDR3 spans 16 residues. The CDR3 DNA reads TGTGCCATCAGTGAGTCTGAGCGGGGCGGCGTAGAGACCCAGTACTTC. This gives the protein CAISESERGGVETQYF.

This clone rates as medium-sized. The rearrangement links TRBV12-3 or TRBV12-4 to TRBJ2-3, with a possible D match to TRBD1 (5 bases). The CDR3 contains 15 residues. Trimming cost V 2 bases and J 0 bases, with 9 bases left between them. The CDR3 nucleotides are TGTGCCAGCAGTTTATTGCAGGGAAGCACAGATACGCAGTATTTT. Translating it yields CASSLLQGSTDTQYF.

V is TRBV12-3 or TRBV12-4 and J is TRBJ2-2; D remains unclear. The CDR3 runs 12 residues. V lost 6 bases and J lost 7, with 9 bases in between. For the CDR3, the DNA is TGTGCCAGCAGGTACTACGACGGGGAGCTGTTTTTT. It specifies CASRYYDGELFF.

The chain uses TRBV7-2 and TRBJ1-1; tentative D call: TRBD1 (5 bases). Germline-derived CDR1 and CDR2 are SGHTA and FQGNSA. The CDR3 runs to 14 residues. Trimming shortened V by 8 bases and J by 1 base, and 14 bases separated the two germline ends. The CDR3 spells CASQAGPRNTEAFF. CDR3 nucleotides: TGTGCCAGCCAGGCAGGGCCGCGGAACACTGAAGCTTTCTTT.

The chain carries TRBV19 and TRBJ1-5; 9 bases align to TRBD1. CDR3 length equals 16 residues. CDR1 is LNHDA, CDR2 SQIVND, per germline (reference sequence). V was pared by 3 bases and J by 7 bases, with 10 bases of the junction left unmatched. The CDR3 DNA reads as TGTGCCAGTAGTATCTTCTGGGACAGGGTGAAGCAGCCCCAGCATTTT. Translation gives CASSIFWDRVKQPQHF.

This clone occurred a few times. The chain combines TRBV6-5 with TRBJ2-6; D is undetermined. CDR1 and CDR2 (germline): MNHEY, SVGAGI. Trimming removed 0 bases at V and 0 bases at J, with 9 bases between. This CDR3 region has 17 residues. CDR3 sequence reads: CASSYSYQISGANVLTF. The CDR3 bases are TGTGCCAGCAGTTACTCGTATCAGATCTCTGGGGCCAACGTCCTGACTTTC.

In its sample, this clone is medium-sized. For the CDR3, the DNA is TGTGCCAGCAGCGGGGGGGCTGAAGCTTTCTTT. Its translation is CASSGGAEAFF. This chain links TRBV27 with TRBJ1-1; TRBD1 is a possible D gene (5 bases). V shed 6 bases and J shed 6 bases, with 8 bases lying between them. From germline, CDR1 is MNHEY and CDR2 SMNVEV (reference sequence). There are 11 residues in the CDR3.

Only a few counts were recorded for this clone. The chain uses TRBV12-3 or TRBV12-4 and TRBJ1-4, with a tentative D call TRBD1 (6 bases). The CDR3 is 13 residues long. Trimming shortened V by 1 base and J by 7 bases, and 7 bases separated the two germline ends. The CDR3, as DNA: TGTGCCAGCAGTTTAGTCAGGGGTGAAAAACTGTTTTTT. Translation gives CASSLVRGEKLFF.

The chain recombines TRBV5-1 with TRBJ1-2; D remains unclear. The CDR3 length is 13 residues. Trimming cost V 0 bases and J 4 bases, with 7 bases left between them. From germline, CDR1 is SGHRS and CDR2 YFSETQ. CDR3 nucleotides: TGCGCCAGCAGCTTGGACAGAGTCTATGGCTACACCTTC. It encodes CASSLDRVYGYTF.

In its sample, this clone is medium-sized. The chain has TRBV28 and TRBJ2-1; D gene ambiguous. The CDR3 is 14 residues long. Germline CDR1 reads MDHEN; CDR2 reads SYDVKM. V lost 4 bases to trimming and J lost 9 bases, with 16 bases between them. The DNA for the CDR3 is TGTGCCAGCAGTTCCCTGAACCTAATCACTGAGCAGTTCTTC. This translates into CASSSLNLITEQFF.

This clone occurred a few times. The chain combines TRBV19 with TRBJ2-7, with TRBD2 identical over 8 bases. There are 11 residues in the CDR3. The germline gives CDR1 LNHDA, CDR2 SQIVND (reference sequence). V lost 9 bases and J lost 3; bases outside the gene matches: 1. The CDR3 bases are TGTGCCAGCGGGGGGGACTACGAGCAGTACTTC. It encodes CASGGDYEQYF.

This clone has ten or more counts. The J gene is TRBJ2-5, the V gene TRBV29-1; a possible D gene is TRBD1 (6 bases). V was cut by 4 bases and J by 4 bases, with 13 bases left in between. The CDR3 is 13 amino acids. Germline CDR1 and CDR2: SQVTM and ANQGSEA. CDR3 sequence (DNA): TGCAGCGTTGCCCCGACAGGTCCAGAGACCCAGTACTTC. This codes for CSVAPTGPETQYF.

Within the sample, this clone is medium-sized. The gene calls are TRBV28 and TRBJ1-1; a weak D match, TRBD1 (6 bases). CDR3 length equals 12 residues. Germline V lookup: CDR1 MDHEN, CDR2 SYDVKM. V lost 7 bases to trimming and J lost 10 bases, with 16 bases between them. The CDR3 reads CASTSRTEPAFF. The DNA for the CDR3 is TGTGCCAGCACCTCGAGGACAGAACCAGCTTTCTTT.

Turning to this clone: An end of the junction does not agree with germline; a read error may underlie this. Here the CDR3 reads CASRLAAMNTEAFF. The CDR3, as DNA: TGCGCCAGCAGATTGGCAGCTATGAACACTGAAGCTTTCTTT. The V gene is TRBV5-1, the J gene TRBJ1-1, with D uncertain. Looked up from germline, CDR1 is SGHRS and CDR2 is YFSETQ. This CDR3 has 14 residues.

The V and J genes are TRBV20-1 and TRBJ1-2, with D uncertain. The CDR3 spans 11 residues. Germline V gene sequence: CDR1 DFQATT, CDR2 SNEGSKA (reference sequence). V was cut by 5 bases and J by 8 bases, with 12 bases left in between. This CDR3 is CSASPQRGYTF. The CDR3 bases are TGCAGTGCTTCGCCTCAGAGGGGCTACACCTTC.

The chain is built from TRBV28 and TRBJ2-3; D ambiguous. CDR3 length: 14 residues. CDR1 is MDHEN and CDR2 is SYDVKM in the germline V gene. V lost 5 bases and J lost 2, with 11 bases in between. The CDR3 spells CASSRVSPTDTQYF. Here the CDR3 DNA reads TGTGCCAGCAGTCGGGTGTCCCCCACAGATACGCAGTATTTT.

This clone showed up many times. Within the sample, other DNA sequences also encode this same CDR3. The chain has TRBV11-3 and TRBJ1-2, with a possible D match to TRBD1 (6 bases). From germline, CDR1 is SGHNT and CDR2 YENEEA. The CDR3 is made up of 14 amino acids. The germline V and J ends were trimmed by 5 bases and 3 bases, with 13 bases remaining between them. For the CDR3, the DNA is TGTGCCAGCAGCCACCAATCAGGGGACTATGGCTACACCTTC. This sequence encodes CASSHQSGDYGYTF.

This clone was counted many times. CDR3 residues: CASSFQGRGEKLFF. CDR3 DNA sequence: TGTGCCAGCAGTTTCCAGGGGCGAGGTGAAAAACTGTTTTTT. The gene calls are TRBV27 and TRBJ1-4; possibly TRBD1 for D (6 bases). The CDR3 is 14 residues long. Trimming cost V 3 bases and J 7 bases, with 12 bases left between them. CDR1 MNHEY and CDR2 SMNVEV come from the germline V gene (reference sequence).